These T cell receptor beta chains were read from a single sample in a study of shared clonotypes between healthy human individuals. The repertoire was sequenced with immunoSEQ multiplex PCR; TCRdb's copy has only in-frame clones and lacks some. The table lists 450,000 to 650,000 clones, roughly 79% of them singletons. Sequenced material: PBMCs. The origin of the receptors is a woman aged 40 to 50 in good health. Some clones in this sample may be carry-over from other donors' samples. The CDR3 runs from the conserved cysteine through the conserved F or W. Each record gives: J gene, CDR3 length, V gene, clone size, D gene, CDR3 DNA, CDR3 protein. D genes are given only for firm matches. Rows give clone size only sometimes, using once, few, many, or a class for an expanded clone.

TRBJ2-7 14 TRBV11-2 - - TGTGCCAGCAGCTTAGCCGGGCTCCACTACGAGCAGTACTTC CASSLAGLHYEQYF
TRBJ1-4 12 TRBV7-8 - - TGTGCCAGCAGCCCTCAGGCGGACAGTCTGTTTTTT CASSPQADSLFF
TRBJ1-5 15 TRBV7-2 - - TGTGCCAGCAGCTTAGCGGGGGGACCCAATCAGCCCCAGCATTTT CASSLAGGPNQPQHF
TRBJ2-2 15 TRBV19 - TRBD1 TGTGCCAGTAGTCGACAGGGGAAGGACACCGGGGAGCTGTTTTTT CASSRQGKDTGELFF
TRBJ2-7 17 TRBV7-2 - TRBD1 TGTGCCAGCAGCTTATACCCCAGGCGGGACAGGGTCTACGAGCAGTACTTC CASSLYPRRDRVYEQYF
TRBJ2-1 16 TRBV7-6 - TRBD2 TGTGCCAGCAGCTTAGAGGTAGCGGGAGGATACAATGAGCAGTTCTTC CASSLEVAGGYNEQFF
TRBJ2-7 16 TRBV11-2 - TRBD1 TGTGCCAGCAGCTTGGGAGAACGGACAGGTACCTACGAGCAGTACTTC CASSLGERTGTYEQYF
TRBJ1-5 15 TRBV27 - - TGTGCCAGCAGTTTATACCCCCCAAACGCACAGCCCCAGCATTTT CASSLYPPNAQPQHF
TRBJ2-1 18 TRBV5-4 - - TGTGCCAGCAGCCTTTATATAAGGACATTAAGCTCCTACAATGAGCAGTTCTTC CASSLYIRTLSSYNEQFF
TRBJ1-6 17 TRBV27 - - TGTGCCAGCAGTGGGAGGGAACGGCTCCTCTATAATTCACCCCTCCACTTT CASSGRERLLYNSPLHF
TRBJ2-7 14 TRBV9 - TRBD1 TGTGCCAGCAGCGTCGGGACAGGGGAGACGGGGCAGTACTTC CASSVGTGETGQYF
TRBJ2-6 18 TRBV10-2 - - TGCGCCAGCAGTGCGTTTTGCACTTCTAACAGTCGGGCCAACGTCCTGACTTTC CASSAFCTSNSRANVLTF
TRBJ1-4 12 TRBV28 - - TGTGCCAGCAACTCCTTGGGGAGTTGGCTGTTTTTT CASNSLGSWLFF
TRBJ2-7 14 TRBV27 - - TGTGCCAGCAGTTTAATGCCCCTCGGGGACGAGCAGTACTTC CASSLMPLGDEQYF
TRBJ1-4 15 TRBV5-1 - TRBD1 TGCGCCAGCAGCTTGGCAGGGACAGGGGGTGAAAAACTGTTTTTT CASSLAGTGGEKLFF
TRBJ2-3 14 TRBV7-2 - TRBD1 TGTGCCAGCAGCTTCGGGACAGCAACAGATACGCAGTATTTT CASSFGTATDTQYF
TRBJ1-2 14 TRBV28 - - TGTGCCAGCAGCGGGTCGGGAGGGGACTATGGCTACACCTTC CASSGSGGDYGYTF
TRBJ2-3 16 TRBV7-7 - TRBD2 TGTGCTAGCAGCCCCGTAGCGGGCCCTAGCACAGATACGCAGTATTTT CASSPVAGPSTDTQYF
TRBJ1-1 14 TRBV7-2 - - TGTGCCAGCAGCTTAGCCAGGGGGAACACTGAAGCTTTCTTT CASSLARGNTEAFF
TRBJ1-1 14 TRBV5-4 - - TGTGCCAGCAGCTTTCCGCAGGCGAACACTGAAGCTTTCTTT CASSFPQANTEAFF
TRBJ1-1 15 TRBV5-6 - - TGTGCCAGCAGCTTGGGACAGGCCCCGAACACTGAAGCTTTCTTT CASSLGQAPNTEAFF
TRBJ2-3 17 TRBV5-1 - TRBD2 TGCGCCAGCAGCTTGGATCGAGCGGGAGATGGCACAGATACGCAGTATTTT CASSLDRAGDGTDTQYF
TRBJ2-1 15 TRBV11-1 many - TGTGCCAGCAGCTTAGCGCATGGGGATTGGGAAGAAAAGTTCTTC CASSLAHGDWEEKFF
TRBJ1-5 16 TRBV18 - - TGTGCCAGCTCACCACGGTTGGGGGAAGGCGATCAGCCCCAGCATTTT CASSPRLGEGDQPQHF
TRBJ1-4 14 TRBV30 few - TGTGCCTGGAACGACAGGATCCCCGCCGAAAAACTGTTTTTT CAWNDRIPAEKLFF
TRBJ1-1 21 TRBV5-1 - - TGCGCCAGCAGCCGCATCCGGGACCTTAACCGACCTTTTGAGAATCGGGCTGAAGCTTTCTTT CASSRIRDLNRPFENRAEAFF
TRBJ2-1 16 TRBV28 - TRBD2 TGTGCCAGCAGGGCAGCGGGAGGGCTAACTGGCGATGAGCAGTTCTTC CASRAAGGLTGDEQFF
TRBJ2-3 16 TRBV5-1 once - TGCGCCAGCAGCTGGTTCACTAGCCCCAACACAGATACGCAGTATTTT CASSWFTSPNTDTQYF
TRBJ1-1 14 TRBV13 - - TGTGCCAGCAGCACGGGAATTCGGAACACTGAAGCTTTCTTT CASSTGIRNTEAFF
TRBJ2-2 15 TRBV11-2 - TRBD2 TGTGCCAGCAGCCCCTGGGGAGGGATCACCGGGGAGCTGTTTTTT CASSPWGGITGELFF
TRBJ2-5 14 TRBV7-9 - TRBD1 TGTGCCAGCAGTTTGACAGGGGGCAGGGAGACCCAGTACTTC CASSLTGGRETQYF
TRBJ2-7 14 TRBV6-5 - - TGTGCCAGCAGTTACCAAAGAGGGTTCTACGAGCAGTACTTC CASSYQRGFYEQYF
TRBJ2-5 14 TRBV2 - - TGTGCCAGCAGTGATAGGGGACCGGATGAGACCCAGTACTTC CASSDRGPDETQYF
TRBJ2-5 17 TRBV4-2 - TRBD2 TGTGCCAGCAGCCAAGATAGTACGGGAGGGGGCCAAGAGACCCAGTACTTC CASSQDSTGGGQETQYF
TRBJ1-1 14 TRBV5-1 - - TGCGCCAGCAGTTATGACCCAGGGCCCACTGAAGCTTTCTTT CASSYDPGPTEAFF
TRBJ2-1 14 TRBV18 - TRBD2 TGTGCCAGCTCACCAATAGCGGGAGCGCATGAGCAGTTCTTC CASSPIAGAHEQFF
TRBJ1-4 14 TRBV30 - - TGTGCCTGCCCCCCCGCACAGTCAAATGAAAAACTGTTTTTT CACPPAQSNEKLFF
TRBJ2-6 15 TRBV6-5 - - TGTGCCAGCAGTTACGAGGGGGCTGGGGCCAACGTCCTGACTTTC CASSYEGAGANVLTF
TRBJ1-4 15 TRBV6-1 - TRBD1 TGTGCCAGCAGGCGGACAGGGGATGTAGGTGAAAAACTGTTTTTT CASRRTGDVGEKLFF
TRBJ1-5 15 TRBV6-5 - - TGTGCCAGCACCAAGACGGATAATAGCAATCAGCCCCAGCATTTT CASTKTDNSNQPQHF
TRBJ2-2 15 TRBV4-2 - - TGTGCCAGCAGCCAAGACAGGGCGAACACCGGGGAGCTGTTTTTT CASSQDRANTGELFF
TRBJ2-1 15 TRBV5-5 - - TGTGCCAGCAGCTCCCGTACGAGCTCCTACAATGAGCAGTTCTTC CASSSRTSSYNEQFF
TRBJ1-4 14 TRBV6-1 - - TGTGCCAGCCATGACAGGTCGGCTAATGAAAAACTGTTTTTT CASHDRSANEKLFF
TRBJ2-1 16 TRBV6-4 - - TGTGCCAGCAGTGACATTTTCCGGGACTCCTACAATGAGCAGTTCTTC CASSDIFRDSYNEQFF
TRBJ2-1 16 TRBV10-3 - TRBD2 TGTGCCAACAGCCGTATACTAGCGGGACCCGGGGGTGAGCAGTTCTTC CANSRILAGPGGEQFF
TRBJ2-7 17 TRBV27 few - TGTGCCAGCAGTCCCATCTCGGTACTTATGTCATCCTACGAGCAGTACTTC CASSPISVLMSSYEQYF
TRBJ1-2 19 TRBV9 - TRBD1 TGTGCCAGCAGCGTAGGGCCACCGGGACAGGTCGGTCAGAACTATGGCTACACCTTC CASSVGPPGQVGQNYGYTF
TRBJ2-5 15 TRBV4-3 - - TGCGCCAGCAGCCAATCAAATAGCCTAACAGGGACCCAGTACTTC CASSQSNSLTGTQYF
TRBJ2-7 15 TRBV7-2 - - TGTGCCAGCAGCTCGGGCGCGACAAGAACCTACGAGCAGTACTTC CASSSGATRTYEQYF
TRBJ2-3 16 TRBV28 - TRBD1 TGTGCCAGCACGATGCTGGGGACAGGGGGCATGGATACGCAGTATTTT CASTMLGTGGMDTQYF
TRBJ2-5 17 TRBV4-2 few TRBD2 TGTGCCAGCAGCCCTCTAGCGGGAAGGCGTGGGGGAGAGACCCAGTACTTC CASSPLAGRRGGETQYF
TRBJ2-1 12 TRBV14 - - TGTGCCACCAGCCAAGTTTTAGATGAGCAGTTCTTC CATSQVLDEQFF
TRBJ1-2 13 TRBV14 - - TGTGCCAGCAGCCCAATAGGAGGGTATGGCTACACCTTC CASSPIGGYGYTF
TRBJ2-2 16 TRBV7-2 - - TGTGCCAGCAGTTATCGGGGCTCCGCGGGGACCGGGGAGCTGTTTTTT CASSYRGSAGTGELFF
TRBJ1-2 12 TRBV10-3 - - TGTGCCACCGAAGGGGGTGGCTATGGCTACACCTTC CATEGGGYGYTF
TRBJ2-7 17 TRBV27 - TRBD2 TGTGCCAGCAGTTCACTAGCGGGACGCGGCCTCTCCTACGAGCAGTACTTC CASSSLAGRGLSYEQYF
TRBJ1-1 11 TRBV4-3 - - TGCGCCAGCAGCCTGGGGGCTGAAGCTTTCTTT CASSLGAEAFF